One sample yielded the 21 T cell receptor beta chains listed below, sequenced in a study of identical twins. One entry per CDR3 protein results from TCRdb running MiXCR on the 5' RACE reads. Among hundreds of thousands of distinct CDR3 sequences listed, 18% were seen once. These records were also assigned to another study, of T cells expressing NK-cell markers.

Sequenced material: PBMCs. These receptor sequences come from a young woman in good health.

Here the CDR3 reads CASSESGSRADTQYF. The CDR3 bases are TGCGCCAGCAGTGAATCGGGCTCGAGGGCAGATACGCAGTATTTT. The rearrangement links TRBV10-2 to TRBJ2-3, with D possibly TRBD2 on 5 matching bases. The germline CDR1 and CDR2 sequences are WSHSY and SAAADI. The CDR3 contains 15 residues. Trimming took 3 bases from V and 4 from J, leaving 14 bases between them.

This clonotype has ten or more counts. The chain recombines TRBV15 with TRBJ2-1, with TRBD2 matching over 8 bases. With V trimmed by 1 base and J by 9 bases, 5 bases remained unmatched. Germline V gene data show CDR1 as LNHNV and CDR2 as YYDKDF (reference sequence). The CDR3 runs 14 residues. The CDR3 here is CATSRGGTRIEQFF. The CDR3 bases are TGTGCCACCAGCAGAGGCGGGACTAGGATTGAGCAGTTCTTC.

The J gene is TRBJ1-2, the V gene TRBV12-3 or TRBV12-4; D possibly corresponds to TRBD1 (5 bases). The CDR3 totals 13 residues. Trimming took off 5 bases at V and 7 bases at J, with 14 bases between the two ends. CDR3 nucleotides: TGTGCCAGCAGTCTCAGGGTCGATCGTGGCTACACCTTC. Protein product: CASSLRVDRGYTF.

The chain is built from TRBV11-3 and TRBJ2-5; 9 nucleotides agree with TRBD1. CDR1 and CDR2 from the germline V gene are SGHNT and YENEEA. V was pared by 8 bases and J by 3 bases, with 4 bases of the junction left unmatched. The CDR3 spans 13 residues. As DNA, the CDR3 is TGTGCCAGCGGCCGACAGGGGGAAGAGACCCAGTACTTC. It translates to CASGRQGEETQYF.

The V gene is TRBV5-1, the J gene TRBJ2-7; D not resolved. Germline V gene lookup returns CDR1 SGHRS and CDR2 YFSETQ. The CDR3 is 12 amino acids. The V and J ends lost 4 bases and 6 bases respectively, with 11 bases between them. The CDR3: CASSPISSEQYF. The CDR3 coding sequence is TGCGCCAGCAGCCCAATCTCTAGCGAGCAGTACTTC.

The CDR3 DNA is TGTGCCAGCAGCTTAGTCGCGGGAGGTTCCTACAATGAGCAGTTCTTC. Translated, it gives CASSLVAGGSYNEQFF. The chain couples TRBV7-2 to TRBJ2-1; 8 bases are shared with TRBD2. This CDR3 comprises 16 residues. V shed 1 base and J 1 base; nucleotides not matched to a gene: 3. CDR1 and CDR2 from the germline V gene are SGHTA and FQGNSA.

This clonotype turned up a few times. The chain employs TRBV29-1 and TRBJ2-5, with D unclear. The V end lost 3 bases, the J end lost 0 bases, and 5 bases lay between the germline ends. The CDR3 is 12 residues long. The germline V gene encodes CDR1 SQVTM and CDR2 ANQGSEA. The CDR3 spells CSVDRNQETQYF. The CDR3 coding sequence is TGCAGCGTTGATCGGAACCAAGAGACCCAGTACTTC.

This clonotype was detected only a few times. This chain uses TRBV5-1 with TRBJ2-2; unclear D gene. This CDR3 spans 14 amino acids. Trimming removed 2 bases at V and 6 bases at J, with 11 bases between. Germline CDR1 is SGHRS and CDR2 is YFSETQ. The CDR3 region is CASSLVGISGELFF. CDR3 in DNA: TGCGCCAGCAGCTTAGTAGGGATATCCGGGGAGCTGTTTTTT.

This clonotype was seen a few times. This chain joins TRBV20-1 and TRBJ2-1, with 7 bases aligning to TRBD2. Germline values: CDR1 DFQATT, CDR2 SNEGSKA (reference sequence). The CDR3 spans 13 residues. The ends lost 1 base at V and 7 bases at J; junction bases unmatched: 4. CDR3 nucleotide sequence: TGCAGTGCTAGAGTCGGGCGGGAGAATGAGCAGTTCTTC. This sequence encodes CSARVGRENEQFF.

This clonotype was seen a few times. The rearrangement joins TRBV12-3 or TRBV12-4 to TRBJ1-3, with no clear D. The CDR3 consists of 11 residues. V lost 5 bases and J 7 bases, leaving 6 bases between the germline ends. The CDR3 loop reads CASSPLNTIYF. As DNA, the CDR3 is TGTGCCAGCAGTCCACTCAACACCATATATTTT.

A few counts support this clonotype. V and J are TRBV20-1 and TRBJ2-1; 9 bases align to TRBD2. The germline V gene encodes CDR1 DFQATT and CDR2 SNEGSKA (reference sequence). There are 15 residues in the CDR3. Unmatched junction bases numbered 16, after V lost 4 bases and J lost 12 bases. The CDR3 DNA reads TGCAGTGCTATCCCCGGGGCGGGAGGGAGGGGTTGGCAGTTCTTC. Amino acid sequence: CSAIPGAGGRGWQFF.

The rearrangement uses TRBV15 and TRBJ2-2; D gene unclear. Trimming left V 1 base short and J 6 bases short, with 9 bases between. CDR3 length: 14 amino acids. CDR1 is LNHNV and CDR2 is YYDKDF in the germline V gene (reference sequence). CDR3 in DNA: TGTGCCACCAGCAGAGGTGCTAACGCCGGGGAGCTGTTTTTT. Translating gives CATSRGANAGELFF.

This clonotype was seen a few times. The CDR3 region has the DNA TGTGCCAGCAGCGTCCTCGGACTAGCGGGAAATGAGCAGTTCTTC. Its translation is CASSVLGLAGNEQFF. J is TRBJ2-1 and V is TRBV9; 12 bases agree with TRBD2. The CDR3 loop spans 15 amino acids. The V gene end was trimmed by 2 bases and the J gene end by 7 bases; junction bases not matched to a gene: 4. CDR1 and CDR2 from the germline V gene are SGDLS and YYNGEE.

This clonotype has just a few counts. The chain combines TRBV7-9 with TRBJ2-1; 7 nucleotides match TRBD2. Germline trimming cut 5 bases from V and 3 bases from J; bases unmatched to any gene: 7. There are 15 residues in the CDR3. Germline CDR1 and CDR2: SEHNR and FQNEAQ (reference sequence). The CDR3 here is CASSPRGGDYNEQFF. The DNA of the CDR3 is TGTGCCAGCAGCCCCCGCGGGGGAGACTACAATGAGCAGTTCTTC.

The rearrangement uses TRBV4-1 and TRBJ2-1; possibly TRBD2 for D (5 bases). This CDR3 has 15 residues. The germline V gene encodes CDR1 MGHRA and CDR2 YSYEKL. Between the trimmed V and J ends, which lost 4 bases and 3 bases, there was a span of 13 bases. The CDR3 DNA reads as TGCGCCAGCAGCCGCGGGCTGTCGATCTACAATGAGCAGTTCTTC. This encodes CASSRGLSIYNEQFF.

This clonotype was counted a few times. The chain joins TRBV9 to TRBJ2-2; D gene ambiguous. V was trimmed by 0 bases and J by 8 bases, leaving 5 bases between them. This CDR3 has 12 residues. Germline-derived CDR1 and CDR2 are SGDLS and YYNGEE. CDR3 residues: CASSVVRGELFF. The DNA for the CDR3 is TGTGCCAGCAGCGTAGTTAGAGGGGAGCTGTTTTTT.

The gene calls are TRBV12-3 or TRBV12-4 and TRBJ2-1; 8 nucleotides match TRBD2. V lost 6 bases to trimming and J lost 6 bases; unmatched junction nucleotides: 10. This CDR3 has 15 amino acids. The CDR3 is CASRTGGQSGNEQFF. CDR3 nucleotides: TGTGCCAGCAGGACGGGGGGGCAGTCGGGCAATGAGCAGTTCTTC.

This clonotype appeared a few times. This chain joins TRBV6-1 and TRBJ2-3; 10 nucleotides match TRBD2. CDR1 is MNHNS and CDR2 is SASEGT in the germline V gene. This CDR3 is built from 14 residues. With V trimmed by 3 bases and J by 8 bases, 5 bases remained unmatched. CDR3 DNA sequence: TGTGCCAGCAGTGAGTCAGCGGGGGGGAGTACGCAGTATTTT. Translation: CASSESAGGSTQYF.

The chain joins TRBV27 to TRBJ2-2; D is undetermined. The V and J ends lost 3 bases and 6 bases respectively, with 8 bases between them. This CDR3 contains 13 residues. The germline gives CDR1 MNHEY, CDR2 SMNVEV (reference sequence). This CDR3 is CASSLTLPGELFF. CDR3 bases: TGTGCCAGCAGTTTGACGCTCCCCGGGGAGCTGTTTTTT.

V is TRBV12-3 or TRBV12-4 and J is TRBJ1-3, with TRBD1 as a possible D gene (5 bases). The CDR3 sequence is 16 residues long. The ends were cut back, 5 bases at V and 1 base at J, with 15 bases in the middle. This CDR3 reads CASSPWDRSSGNTIYF. The CDR3 DNA is TGTGCCAGCAGTCCCTGGGACCGAAGTTCTGGAAACACCATATATTTT.

J is TRBJ2-5 and V is TRBV13; TRBD1 aligns across 7 bases. J was trimmed by 1 base and V by 4 bases; bases with no gene match: 3. There are 14 residues in the CDR3. Germline V gene lookup returns CDR1 PRHDT and CDR2 FYEKMQ (reference sequence). Written as DNA, the CDR3 is TGTGCCAGCAGCTCGGGACAGATCCAAGAGACCCAGTACTTC. It encodes CASSSGQIQETQYF.